This T cell receptor beta chain stems from a study of CD4 T cells in relation to SARS-CoV-2 and coronaviruses. Across the whole study: PBMCs were cultured with antigen for approximately nine days before TCR beta sequencing. Study observations and caveats: Crossreactive clones expanded significantly less to SARS-CoV-2 than monoreactive clones. In around 63% of donors, memory CD4+ clonotypes crossrecognized SARS-CoV-2 and at least one common cold coronavirus spike.

With respect to this clone: Its antigen is not identified.

The repertoire was sequenced with immunoSEQ multiplex PCR; TCRdb's copy has only in-frame clones and lacks some. The sample lists some 32,000 clones; roughly four fifths were seen once. The CDR3 contains 13 residues. Germline V gives CDR1 LGHDT, CDR2 YNNKEL (reference sequence). The ends were cut back, 2 bases at V and 5 bases at J, with 7 bases in the middle. Sorted naive or memory CD4+ cells met CEF peptides for roughly ten days. The TCR comes from an adult with COVID-19. Sequenced sample: memory CD4+ T cells from PBMCs, cultured in vitro. V gene TRBV3-1 (or the pseudogene TRBV3-2) combines with J gene TRBJ1-5, with D unclear. The DNA for the CDR3 is TGTGCCAGCAGCCAATATCGAGATCAGCCCCAGCATTTT. The encoded protein is CASSQYRDQPQHF.